This TCR beta chain was sequenced in a study of beta chain features in type 1 diabetes. cDNA synthesis used the whole RNA isolate, giving expressed TCRB sequences. Profiled with immunoSEQ multiplex PCR; TCRdb holds only in-frame clones, not every one. The sample records about 700,000 clones, over 10% being singletons. With regard to this clone: The antigen is unknown.

Study outcomes and limitations: Fewer junction insertions and more nucleotide deletions appeared in type 1 diabetes patients. In all four CD4+ subsets, TCRB CDR3 length was significantly, moderately reduced in type 1 diabetes. When cDNA is sequenced, cells with high TCR expression could be over-represented. Any HLA type influence on TCRB rearrangement was left unresolved here.

Germline values: CDR1 GTSNPN, CDR2 SVGIG (reference sequence). The CDR3 runs 13 residues. The V and J ends lost 2 bases and 11 bases, in that order; junction bases with no gene match: 9. Source material: naive CD4+ T cells from blood. This clonotype originated in a man between 18 and 35 years old with type 1 diabetes. The chain links TRBV30 to TRBJ2-7, with 10 bases aligning to TRBD2. The CDR3 is CAWSRVLAGQEYF. The CDR3 DNA sequence: TGTGCCTGGAGTAGGGTACTAGCGGGGCAAGAGTACTTC.